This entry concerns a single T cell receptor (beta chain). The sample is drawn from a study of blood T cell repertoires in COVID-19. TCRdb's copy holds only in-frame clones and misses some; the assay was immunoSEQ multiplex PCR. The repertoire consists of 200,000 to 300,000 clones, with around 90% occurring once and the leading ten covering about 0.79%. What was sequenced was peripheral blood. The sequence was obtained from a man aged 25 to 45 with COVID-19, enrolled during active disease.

In DNA, the CDR3 is TGTGCCAGCAACACGCGGGGAACCAATCAGCCCCAGCATTTT. Translation gives CASNTRGTNQPQHF. The V gene is TRBV3-1 (or the pseudogene TRBV3-2), the J gene TRBJ1-5; no clear D gene. The germline V gene encodes CDR1 LGHDT and CDR2 YNNKEL (reference sequence). The CDR3 extends over 14 amino acids. The germline V and J ends were trimmed by 7 bases and 3 bases, with 13 bases remaining between them.